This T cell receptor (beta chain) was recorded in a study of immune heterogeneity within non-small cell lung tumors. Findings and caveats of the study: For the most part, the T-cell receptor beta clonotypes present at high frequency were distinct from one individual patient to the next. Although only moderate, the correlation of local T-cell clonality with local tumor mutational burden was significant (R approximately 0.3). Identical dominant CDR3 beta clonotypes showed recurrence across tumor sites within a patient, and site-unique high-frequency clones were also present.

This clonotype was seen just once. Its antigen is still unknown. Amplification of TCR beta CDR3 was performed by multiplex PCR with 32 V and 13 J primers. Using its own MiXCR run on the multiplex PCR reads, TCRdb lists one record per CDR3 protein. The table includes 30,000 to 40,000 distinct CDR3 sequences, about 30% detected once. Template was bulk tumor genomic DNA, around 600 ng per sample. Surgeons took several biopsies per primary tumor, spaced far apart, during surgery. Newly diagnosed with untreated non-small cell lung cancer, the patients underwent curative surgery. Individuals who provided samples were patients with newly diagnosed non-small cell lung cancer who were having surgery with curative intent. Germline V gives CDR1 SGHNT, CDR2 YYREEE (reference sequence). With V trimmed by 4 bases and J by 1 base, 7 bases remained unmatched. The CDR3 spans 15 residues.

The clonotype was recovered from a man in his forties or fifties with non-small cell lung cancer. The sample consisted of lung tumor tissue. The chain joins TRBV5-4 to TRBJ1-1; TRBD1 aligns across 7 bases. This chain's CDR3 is CASSAYRGSNTEAFF. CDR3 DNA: TGTGCCAGCAGCGCATACAGGGGATCGAACACTGAAGCTTTCTTT. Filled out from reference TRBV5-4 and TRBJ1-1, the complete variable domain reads ETGVTQSPTHLIKTRGQQVTLRCSSQSGHNTVSWYQQALGQGPQFIFQYYREEENGRGNFPPRFSGLQFPNYSSELNVNALELDDSALYLCASSAYRGSNTEAFFGQGTRLTVV.